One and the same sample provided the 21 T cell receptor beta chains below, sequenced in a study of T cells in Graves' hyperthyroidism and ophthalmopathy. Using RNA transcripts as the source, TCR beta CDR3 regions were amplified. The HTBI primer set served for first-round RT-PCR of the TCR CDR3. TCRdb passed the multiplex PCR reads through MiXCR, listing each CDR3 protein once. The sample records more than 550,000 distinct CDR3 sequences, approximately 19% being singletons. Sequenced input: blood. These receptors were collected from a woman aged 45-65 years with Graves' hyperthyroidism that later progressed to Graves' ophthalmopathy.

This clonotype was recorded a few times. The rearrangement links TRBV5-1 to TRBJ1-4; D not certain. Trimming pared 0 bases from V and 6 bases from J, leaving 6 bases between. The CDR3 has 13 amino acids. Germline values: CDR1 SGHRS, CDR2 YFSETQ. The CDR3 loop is CASSLGYDEKLFF. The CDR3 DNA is TGCGCCAGCAGCTTGGGTTACGATGAAAAACTGTTTTTT.

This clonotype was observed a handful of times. CDR3 sequence reads: CASQGRDLLTTGELFF. As DNA, the CDR3 is TGTGCCAGCCAAGGCAGAGATCTCCTAACAACCGGGGAGCTGTTTTTT. The J gene is TRBJ2-2, the V gene TRBV7-8; D is undetermined. V was cut by 8 bases and J by 5 bases, with 21 bases left in between. This CDR3 comprises 16 residues. Per germline, CDR1 SGHVS and CDR2 FQNEAQ.

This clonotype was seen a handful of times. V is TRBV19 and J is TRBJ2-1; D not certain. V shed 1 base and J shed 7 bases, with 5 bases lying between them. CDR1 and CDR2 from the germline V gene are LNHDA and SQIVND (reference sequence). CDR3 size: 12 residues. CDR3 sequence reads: CASSIAGNEQFF. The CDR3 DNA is TGTGCCAGTAGTATAGCCGGAAATGAGCAGTTCTTC.

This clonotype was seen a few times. CDR3 loop: CASSERRQKNQPQHF. As DNA, the CDR3 is TGTGCCAGCAGTGAAAGAAGACAGAAAAATCAGCCCCAGCATTTT. The chain is built from TRBV2 and TRBJ1-5, with D possibly being TRBD1 (5 bases). The germline V and J ends were trimmed by 2 bases and 4 bases, with 12 bases remaining between them. The CDR3 loop spans 15 amino acids. Germline loops: CDR1 SNHLY, CDR2 FYNNEI.

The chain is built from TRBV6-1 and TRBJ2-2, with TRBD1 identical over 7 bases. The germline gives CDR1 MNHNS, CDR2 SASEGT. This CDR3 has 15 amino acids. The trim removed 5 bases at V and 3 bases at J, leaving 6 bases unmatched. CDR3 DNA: TGTGCCAGCAGTAAGGGGGCAGGGGACACCGGGGAGCTGTTTTTT. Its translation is CASSKGAGDTGELFF.

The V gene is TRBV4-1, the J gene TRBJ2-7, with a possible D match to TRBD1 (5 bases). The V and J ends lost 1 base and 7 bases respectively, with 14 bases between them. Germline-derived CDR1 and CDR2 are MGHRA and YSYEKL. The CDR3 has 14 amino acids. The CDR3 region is CASSQVDTLGEQYF. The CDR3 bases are TGCGCCAGCAGCCAAGTGGACACTTTAGGGGAGCAGTACTTC.

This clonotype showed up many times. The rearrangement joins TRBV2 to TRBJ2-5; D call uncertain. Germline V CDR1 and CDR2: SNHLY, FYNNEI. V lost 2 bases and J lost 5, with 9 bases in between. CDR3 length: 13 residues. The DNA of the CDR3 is TGTGCCAGCAGTGAACGGGTACGGGAGACCCAGTACTTC. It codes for CASSERVRETQYF.

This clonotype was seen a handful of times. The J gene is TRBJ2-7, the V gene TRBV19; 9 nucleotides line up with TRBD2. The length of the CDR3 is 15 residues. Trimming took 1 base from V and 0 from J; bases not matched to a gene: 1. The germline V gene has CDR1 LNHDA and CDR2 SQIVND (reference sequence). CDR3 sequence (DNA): TGTGCCAGTAGTATAGCACTAGCGGGCTCCTACGAGCAGTACTTC. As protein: CASSIALAGSYEQYF.

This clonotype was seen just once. The CDR3 here is CASSDAGRANYGYTF. The DNA of the CDR3 is TGTGCCAGCAGCGATGCAGGGAGGGCTAACTATGGCTACACCTTC. The V and J genes are TRBV9 and TRBJ1-2; weak D call: TRBD1 (5 bases). Trimming took off 3 bases at V and 0 bases at J, with 12 bases between the two ends. CDR1 and CDR2 (germline): SGDLS, YYNGEE. This CDR3 is 15 amino acids long. The whole variable domain, remainder taken from reference TRBV9 and TRBJ1-2, is DSGVTQTPKHLITATGQRVTLRCSPRSGDLSVYWYQQSLDQGLQFLIQYYNGEERAKGNILERFSAQQFPDLHSELNLSSLELGDSALYFCASSDAGRANYGYTFGSGTRLTVV.

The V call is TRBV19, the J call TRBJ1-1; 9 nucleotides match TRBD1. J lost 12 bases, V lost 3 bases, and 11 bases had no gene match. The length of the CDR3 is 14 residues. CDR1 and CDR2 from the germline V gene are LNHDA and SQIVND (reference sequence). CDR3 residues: CASSIPRTGVVTFF. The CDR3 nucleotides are TGTGCCAGTAGTATTCCGAGGACAGGGGTCGTCACTTTCTTT.

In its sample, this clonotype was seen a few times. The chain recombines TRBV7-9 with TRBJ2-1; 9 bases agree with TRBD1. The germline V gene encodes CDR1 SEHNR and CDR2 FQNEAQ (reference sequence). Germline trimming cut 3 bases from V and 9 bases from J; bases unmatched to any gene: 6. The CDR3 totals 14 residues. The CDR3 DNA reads TGTGCCAGCAGCTTGAACAGGGGGCGAAGTGAGCAGTTCTTC. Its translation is CASSLNRGRSEQFF.

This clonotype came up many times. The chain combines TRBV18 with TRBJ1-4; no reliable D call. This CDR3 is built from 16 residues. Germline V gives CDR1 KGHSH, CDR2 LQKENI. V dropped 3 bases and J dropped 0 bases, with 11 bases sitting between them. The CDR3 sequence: CASSPPTVSTNEKLFF. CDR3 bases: TGTGCCAGCTCACCCCCGACGGTTTCAACTAATGAAAAACTGTTTTTT.

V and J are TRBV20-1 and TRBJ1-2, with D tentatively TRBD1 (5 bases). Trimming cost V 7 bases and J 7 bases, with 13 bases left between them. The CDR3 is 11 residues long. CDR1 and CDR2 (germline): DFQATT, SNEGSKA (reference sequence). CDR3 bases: TGCAGTGTCGGGACCTCGCGTGGCTACACCTTC. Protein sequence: CSVGTSRGYTF.

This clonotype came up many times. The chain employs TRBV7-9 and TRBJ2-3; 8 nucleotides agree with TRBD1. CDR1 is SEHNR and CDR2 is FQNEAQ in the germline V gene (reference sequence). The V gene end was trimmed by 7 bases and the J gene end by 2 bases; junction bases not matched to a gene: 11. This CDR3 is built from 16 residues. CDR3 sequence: CASNNGRDRSTDTQYF. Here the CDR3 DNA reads TGTGCCAGCAACAACGGCCGGGACAGGTCCACAGATACGCAGTATTTT.

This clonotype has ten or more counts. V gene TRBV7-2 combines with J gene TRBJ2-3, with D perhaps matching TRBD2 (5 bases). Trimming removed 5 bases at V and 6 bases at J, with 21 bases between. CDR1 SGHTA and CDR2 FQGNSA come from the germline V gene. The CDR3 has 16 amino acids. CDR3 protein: CASSPSARGFDDTQYF. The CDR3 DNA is TGTGCCAGCAGCCCATCAGCACGGGGTTTTGACGATACGCAGTATTTT.

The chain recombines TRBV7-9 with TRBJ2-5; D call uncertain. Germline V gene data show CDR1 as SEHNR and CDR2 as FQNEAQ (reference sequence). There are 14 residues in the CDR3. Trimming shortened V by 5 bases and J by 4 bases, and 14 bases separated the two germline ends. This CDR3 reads CASSPRLRAETQYF. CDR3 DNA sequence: TGTGCCAGCAGCCCCCGTCTTCGGGCAGAGACCCAGTACTTC.

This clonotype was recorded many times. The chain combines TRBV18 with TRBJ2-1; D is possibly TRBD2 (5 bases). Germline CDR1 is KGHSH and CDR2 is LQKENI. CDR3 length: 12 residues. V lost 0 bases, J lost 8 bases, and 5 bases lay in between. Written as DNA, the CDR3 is TGTGCCAGCTCACCACCGGACTATGAGCAGTTCTTC. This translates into CASSPPDYEQFF.

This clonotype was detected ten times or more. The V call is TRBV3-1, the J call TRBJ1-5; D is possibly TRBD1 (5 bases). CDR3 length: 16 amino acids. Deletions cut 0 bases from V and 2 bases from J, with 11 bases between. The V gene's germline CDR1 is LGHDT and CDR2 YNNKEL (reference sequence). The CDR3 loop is CASSQDTRRGNQPQHF. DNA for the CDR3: TGTGCCAGCAGCCAAGATACTCGCAGGGGCAATCAGCCCCAGCATTTT.

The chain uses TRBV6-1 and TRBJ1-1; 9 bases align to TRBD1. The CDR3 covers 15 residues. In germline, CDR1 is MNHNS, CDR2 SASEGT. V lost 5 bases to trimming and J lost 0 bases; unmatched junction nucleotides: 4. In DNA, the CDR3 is TGTGCCAGCAGTTCGGACAGGGGACTGAACACTGAAGCTTTCTTT. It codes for CASSSDRGLNTEAFF.

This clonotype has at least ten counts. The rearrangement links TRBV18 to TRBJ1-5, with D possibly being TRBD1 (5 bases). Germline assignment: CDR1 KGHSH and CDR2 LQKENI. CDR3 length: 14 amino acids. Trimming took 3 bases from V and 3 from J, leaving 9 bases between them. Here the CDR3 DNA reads TGTGCCAGCTCACCCCAGGGAGTCAATCAGCCCCAGCATTTT. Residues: CASSPQGVNQPQHF.

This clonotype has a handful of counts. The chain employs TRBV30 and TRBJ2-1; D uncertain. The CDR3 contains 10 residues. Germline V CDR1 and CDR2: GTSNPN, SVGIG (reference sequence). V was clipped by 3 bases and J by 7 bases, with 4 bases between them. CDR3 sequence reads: CAWRQNEQFF. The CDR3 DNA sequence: TGTGCCTGGAGACAAAATGAGCAGTTCTTC.